This T cell receptor (beta chain) was obtained from a study of blood T cell repertoires in COVID-19. Overall study context: PBMCs, B-cell-depleted T cells, or T cells were the source of the cDNA or gDNA that made up the material.

Each participant's cohort was designated according to participant-reported clinical history. Authors' data handling: From reference gene primer amplification, estimates of nucleated cell counts were derived. Method: immunoSEQ multiplex PCR; TCRdb's copy keeps in-frame clones and lacks some. The V and J calls and clone size were taken over from that table, and D and trimming were inferred from the DNA. The top ten clones hold approximately 0.65% of a sample with around 450,000 clones, about 92% of them seen once. The V gene lost 5 bases and the J gene lost 4 bases, with 9 bases spanning the gap. Germline CDR1 reads SNHLY; CDR2 reads FYNNEI. The CDR3 has 14 residues.

V usage is TRBV2 and J usage is TRBJ2-6; D uncertain. Specimen: PBMCs or T cells enriched from blood (not recorded which). This clonotype was sampled from a man younger than 35 who had recovered from COVID-19. The CDR3 DNA is TGTGCCAGCAGTTCCCTAATCGGGGCCAACGTCCTGACTTTC. Its translation is CASSSLIGANVLTF.